The clone carrying this T cell receptor beta chain turned up a few times. Antigen unknown. CDR1 is SGHDT, CDR2 YYEEEE, per germline. J gave up 6 bases and V 5 bases, and 4 bases lay outside the gene matches. The CDR3 is 12 amino acids. These data come from a study of cytomegalovirus exposure and HLA in healthy donors. Study outcomes and limitations: In the analysis, some V segments, TRBV6-2 and TRBV6-3 included, were excluded as indistinguishable.

PCR primers comprised 60 Vbeta and 13 Jbeta primers. The data were produced by immunoSEQ multiplex PCR, yet TCRdb's version contains in-frame clones alone and is incomplete. The data show 100,000 or so clones, about 80% seen once. The rearrangement uses TRBV5-6 and TRBJ1-2, with 7 bases identical to TRBD1. The receptor comes from a middle-aged woman in good health and CMV-seropositive. Sequenced sample: PBMCs. CDR3 in amino acids: CASRTGNNGYTF. The CDR3 DNA reads TGTGCCAGCAGGACAGGGAATAATGGCTACACCTTC.